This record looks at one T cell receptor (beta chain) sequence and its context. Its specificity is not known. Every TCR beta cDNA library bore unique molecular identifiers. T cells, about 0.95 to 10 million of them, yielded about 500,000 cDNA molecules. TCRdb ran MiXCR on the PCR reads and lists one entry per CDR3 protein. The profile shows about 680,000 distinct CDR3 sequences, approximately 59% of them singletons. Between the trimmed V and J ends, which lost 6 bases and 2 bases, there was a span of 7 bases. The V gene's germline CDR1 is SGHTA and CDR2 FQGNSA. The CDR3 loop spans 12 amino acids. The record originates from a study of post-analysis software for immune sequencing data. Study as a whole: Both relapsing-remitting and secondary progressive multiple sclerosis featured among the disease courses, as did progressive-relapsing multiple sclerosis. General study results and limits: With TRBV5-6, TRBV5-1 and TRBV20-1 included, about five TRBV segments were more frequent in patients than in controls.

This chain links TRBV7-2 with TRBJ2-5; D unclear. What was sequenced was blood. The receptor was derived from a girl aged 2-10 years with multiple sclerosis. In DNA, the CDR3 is TGTGCCAGCAGTTCCCAACAAGAGACCCAGTACTTC. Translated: CASSSQQETQYF.